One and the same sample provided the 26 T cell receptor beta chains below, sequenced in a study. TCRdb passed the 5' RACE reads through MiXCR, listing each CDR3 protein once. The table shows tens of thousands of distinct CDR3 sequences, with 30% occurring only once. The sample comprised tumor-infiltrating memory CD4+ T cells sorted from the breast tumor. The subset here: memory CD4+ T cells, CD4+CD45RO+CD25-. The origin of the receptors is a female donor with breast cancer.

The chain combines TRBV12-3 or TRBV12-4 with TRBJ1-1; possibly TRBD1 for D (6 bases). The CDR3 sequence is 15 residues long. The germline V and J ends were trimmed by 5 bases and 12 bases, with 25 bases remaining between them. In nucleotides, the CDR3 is TGTGCCAGCAGTCCTACCCTGGGGCACAGGGATAGGACTTTCTTT. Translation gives CASSPTLGHRDRTFF.

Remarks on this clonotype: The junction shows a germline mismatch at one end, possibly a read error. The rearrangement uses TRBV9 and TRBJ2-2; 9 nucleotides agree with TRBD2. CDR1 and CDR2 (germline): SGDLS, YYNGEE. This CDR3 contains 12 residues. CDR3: CASSVASGELFF. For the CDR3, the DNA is TGTGCCAGCAGCGTAGCTAGCGGGGAGCTGTTCTTT.

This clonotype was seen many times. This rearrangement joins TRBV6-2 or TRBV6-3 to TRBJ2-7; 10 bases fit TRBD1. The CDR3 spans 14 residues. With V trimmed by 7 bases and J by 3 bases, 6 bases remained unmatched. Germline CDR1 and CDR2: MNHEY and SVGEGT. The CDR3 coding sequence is TGTGCCAGCAAGCTGGGACAGGGGATCTACGAGCAGTACTTC. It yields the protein CASKLGQGIYEQYF.

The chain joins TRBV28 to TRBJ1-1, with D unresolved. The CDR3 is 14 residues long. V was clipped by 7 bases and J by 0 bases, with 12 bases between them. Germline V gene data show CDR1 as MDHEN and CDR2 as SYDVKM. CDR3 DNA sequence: TGTGCCAGCACCCTCGGACGGGTGAACACTGAAGCTTTCTTT. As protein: CASTLGRVNTEAFF.

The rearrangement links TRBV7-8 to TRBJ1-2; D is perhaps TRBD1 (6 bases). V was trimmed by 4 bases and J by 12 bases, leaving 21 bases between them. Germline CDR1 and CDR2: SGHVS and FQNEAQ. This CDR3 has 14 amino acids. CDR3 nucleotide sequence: TGTGCCAGCAGCTCCATACCGACCGGGACATACCACACCTTC. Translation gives CASSSIPTGTYHTF. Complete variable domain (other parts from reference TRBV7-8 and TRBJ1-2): GAGVSQSPRYKVAKRGQDVALRCDPISGHVSLFWYQQALGQGPEFLTYFQNEAQLDKSGLPSDRFFAERPEGSVSTLKIQRTQQEDSAVYLCASSSIPTGTYHTFGSGTRLTVV.

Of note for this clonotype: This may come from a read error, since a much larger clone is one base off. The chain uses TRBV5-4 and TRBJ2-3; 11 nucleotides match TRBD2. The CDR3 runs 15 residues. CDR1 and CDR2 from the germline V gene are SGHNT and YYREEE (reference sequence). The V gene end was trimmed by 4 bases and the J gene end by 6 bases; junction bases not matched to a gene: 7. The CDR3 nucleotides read TGTGCCAGCAGCCCTTGGACTAGCGGGTATGATACGCAGTATTTT. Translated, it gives CASSPWTSGYDTQYF.

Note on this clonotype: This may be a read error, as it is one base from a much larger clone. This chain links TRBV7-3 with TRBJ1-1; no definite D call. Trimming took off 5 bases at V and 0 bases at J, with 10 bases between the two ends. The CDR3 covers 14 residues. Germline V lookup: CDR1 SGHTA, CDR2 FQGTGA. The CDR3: CASSPSGVNTEAFF. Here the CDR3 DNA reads TGTGCCAGCAGCCCTTCCGGGGTGAACACTGAAGCTTTCTTT. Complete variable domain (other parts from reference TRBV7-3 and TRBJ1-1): GAGVSQTPSNKVTEKGKYVELRCDPISGHTALYWYRQSLGQGPEFLIYFQGTGAADDSGLPNDRFFAVRPEGSVSTLKIQRTERGDSAVYLCASSPSGVNTEAFFGQGTRLTVV.

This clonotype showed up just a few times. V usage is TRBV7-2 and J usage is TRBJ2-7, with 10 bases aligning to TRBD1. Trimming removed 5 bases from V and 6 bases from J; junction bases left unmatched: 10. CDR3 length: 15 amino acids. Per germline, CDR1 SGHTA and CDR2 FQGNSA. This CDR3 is CASSPLGTGDGEQYF. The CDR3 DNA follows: TGTGCCAGCAGCCCCTTGGGGACAGGGGATGGCGAGCAGTACTTC. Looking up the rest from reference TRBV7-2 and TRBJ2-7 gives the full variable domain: GAGVSQSPSNKVTEKGKDVELRCDPISGHTALYWYRQSLGQGLEFLIYFQGNSAPDKSGLPSDRFSAERTGGSVSTLTIQRTQQEDSAVYLCASSPLGTGDGEQYFGPGTRLTVT.

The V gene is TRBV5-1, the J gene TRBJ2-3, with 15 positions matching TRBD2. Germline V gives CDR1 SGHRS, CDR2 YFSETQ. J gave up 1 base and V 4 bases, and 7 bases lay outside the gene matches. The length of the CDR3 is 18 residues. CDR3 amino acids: CASSPGLAGGLGTDTQYF. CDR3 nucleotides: TGCGCCAGCAGCCCGGGACTAGCGGGGGGCCTGGGCACAGATACGCAGTATTTT.

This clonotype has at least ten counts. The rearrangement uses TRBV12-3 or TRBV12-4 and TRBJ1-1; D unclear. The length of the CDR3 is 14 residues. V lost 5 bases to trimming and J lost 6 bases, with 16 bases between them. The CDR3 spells CASSPRVGWPEAFF. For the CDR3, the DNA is TGTGCCAGCAGTCCCCGGGTGGGGTGGCCTGAAGCTTTCTTT.

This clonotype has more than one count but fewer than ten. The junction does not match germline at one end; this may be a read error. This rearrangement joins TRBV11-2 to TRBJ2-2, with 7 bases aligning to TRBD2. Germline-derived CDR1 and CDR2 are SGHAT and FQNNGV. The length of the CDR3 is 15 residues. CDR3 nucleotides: TGTGCCGGCAGCTTAGTCGGCGGGGGAACCGGGGAGCTGTTTTTT. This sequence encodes CAGSLVGGGTGELFF.

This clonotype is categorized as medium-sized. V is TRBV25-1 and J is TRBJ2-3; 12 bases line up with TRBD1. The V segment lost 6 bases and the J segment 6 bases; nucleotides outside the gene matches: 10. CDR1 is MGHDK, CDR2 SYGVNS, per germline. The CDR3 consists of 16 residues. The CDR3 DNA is TGTGCCAGCAGCCCGGGACAGGGGGCCGCTTGGGATACGCAGTATTTT. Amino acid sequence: CASSPGQGAAWDTQYF.

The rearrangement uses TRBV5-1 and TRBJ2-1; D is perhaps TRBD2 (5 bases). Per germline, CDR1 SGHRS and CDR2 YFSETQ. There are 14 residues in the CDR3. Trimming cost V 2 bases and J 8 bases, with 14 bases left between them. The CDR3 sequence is CASSFERLTDEQFF. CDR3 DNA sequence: TGCGCCAGCAGCTTTGAGAGACTAACAGATGAGCAGTTCTTC.

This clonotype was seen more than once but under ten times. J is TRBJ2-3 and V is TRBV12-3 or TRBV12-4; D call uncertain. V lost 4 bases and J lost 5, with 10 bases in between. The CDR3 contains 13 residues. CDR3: CASSYAPLDTQYF. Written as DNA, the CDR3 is TGTGCCAGCAGTTATGCCCCGCTAGATACGCAGTATTTT.

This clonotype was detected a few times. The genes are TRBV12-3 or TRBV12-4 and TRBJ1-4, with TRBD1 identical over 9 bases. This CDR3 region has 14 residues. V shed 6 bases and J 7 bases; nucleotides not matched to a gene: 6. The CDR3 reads CASRLDRGAEKLFF. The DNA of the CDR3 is TGTGCCAGCAGGTTGGACAGGGGTGCTGAAAAACTGTTTTTT.

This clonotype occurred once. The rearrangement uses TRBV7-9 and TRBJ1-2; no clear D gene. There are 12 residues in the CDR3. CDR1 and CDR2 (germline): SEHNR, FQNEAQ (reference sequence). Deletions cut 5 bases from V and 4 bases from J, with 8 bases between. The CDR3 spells CASSLNPYGYTF. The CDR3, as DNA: TGTGCCAGCAGCCTCAACCCCTATGGCTACACCTTC. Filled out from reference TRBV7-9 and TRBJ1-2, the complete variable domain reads DTGVSQNPRHKITKRGQNVTFRCDPISEHNRLYWYRQTLGQGPEFLTYFQNEAQLEKSRLLSDRFSAERPKGSFSTLEIQRTEQGDSAMYLCASSLNPYGYTFGSGTRLTVV.

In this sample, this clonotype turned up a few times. CDR3 DNA: TGCAGTGCTGACCGGGGACTAGCGGGGGGGGAGCAGTACTTC. It encodes CSADRGLAGGEQYF. V gene TRBV20-1 combines with J gene TRBJ2-7; 16 bases fit TRBD2. CDR1 and CDR2 (germline): DFQATT, SNEGSKA (reference sequence). V trimming: 5 bases; J trimming: 7 bases; junction bases outside the gene matches: 5. The CDR3 has 14 amino acids.

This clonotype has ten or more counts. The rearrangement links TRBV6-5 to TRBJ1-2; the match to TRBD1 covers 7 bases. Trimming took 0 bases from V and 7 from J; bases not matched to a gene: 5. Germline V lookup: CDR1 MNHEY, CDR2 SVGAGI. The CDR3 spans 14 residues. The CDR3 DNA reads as TGTGCCAGCAGTTACTCCTGGCCAGGGGGTGGCTACACCTTC. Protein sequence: CASSYSWPGGGYTF.

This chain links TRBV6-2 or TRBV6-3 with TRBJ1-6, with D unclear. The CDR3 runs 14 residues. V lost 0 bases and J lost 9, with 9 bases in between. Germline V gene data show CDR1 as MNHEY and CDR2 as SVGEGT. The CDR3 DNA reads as TGTGCCAGCAGTTACTCCACTGAGGGTTCACCCCTCCACTTT. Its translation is CASSYSTEGSPLHF.

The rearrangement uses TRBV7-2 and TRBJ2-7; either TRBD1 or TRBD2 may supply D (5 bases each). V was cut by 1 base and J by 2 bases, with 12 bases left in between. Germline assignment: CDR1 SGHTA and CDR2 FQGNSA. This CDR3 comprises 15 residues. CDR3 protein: CASSLVPGTTYEQYF. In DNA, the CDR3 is TGTGCCAGCAGCTTAGTTCCCGGGACGACCTACGAGCAGTACTTC.

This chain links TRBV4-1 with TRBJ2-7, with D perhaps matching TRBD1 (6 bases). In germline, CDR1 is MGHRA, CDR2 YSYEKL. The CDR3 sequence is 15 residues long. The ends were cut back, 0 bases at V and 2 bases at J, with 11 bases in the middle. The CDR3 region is CASSQDQGPAYEQYF. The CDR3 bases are TGCGCCAGCAGCCAAGATCAGGGGCCTGCCTACGAGCAGTACTTC.

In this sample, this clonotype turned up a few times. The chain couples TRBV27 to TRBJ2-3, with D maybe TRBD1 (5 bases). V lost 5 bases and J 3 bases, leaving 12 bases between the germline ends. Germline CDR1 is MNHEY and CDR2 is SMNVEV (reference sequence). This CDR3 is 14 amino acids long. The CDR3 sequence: CASSVGRVTDTQYF. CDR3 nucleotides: TGTGCCAGCAGTGTGGGCAGGGTGACAGATACGCAGTATTTT.

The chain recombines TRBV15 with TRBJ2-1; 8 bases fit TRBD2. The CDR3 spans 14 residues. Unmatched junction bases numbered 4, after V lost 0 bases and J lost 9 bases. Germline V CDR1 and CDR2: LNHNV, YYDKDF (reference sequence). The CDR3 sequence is CATSREREGSEQFF. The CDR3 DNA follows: TGTGCCACCAGCAGAGAACGGGAGGGAAGTGAGCAGTTCTTC.

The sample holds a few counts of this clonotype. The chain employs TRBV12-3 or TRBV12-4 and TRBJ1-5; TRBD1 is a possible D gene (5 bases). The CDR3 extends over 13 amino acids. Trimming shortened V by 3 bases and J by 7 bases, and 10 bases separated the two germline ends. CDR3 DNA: TGTGCCAGCAGTTTTGGCAGGGCACAGCCCCAGCATTTT. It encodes CASSFGRAQPQHF.

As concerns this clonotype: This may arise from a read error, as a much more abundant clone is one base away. In DNA form, the CDR3 reads TGTGCCAGCGGCTTAGCGCTAGCGGGGAACTCCTACGAGCAGTACTTC. Residues: CASGLALAGNSYEQYF. V gene TRBV7-9 combines with J gene TRBJ2-7, with 9 bases lining up with TRBD2. Per germline, CDR1 SEHNR and CDR2 FQNEAQ (reference sequence). CDR3 length equals 16 residues. Using reference TRBV7-9 and TRBJ2-7 for the parts outside the CDR3, the full variable domain is DTGVSQNPRHKITKRGQNVTFRCDPISEHNRLYWYRQTLGQGPEFLTYFQNEAQLEKSRLLSDRFSAERPKGSFSTLEIQRTEQGDSAMYLCASGLALAGNSYEQYFGPGTRLTVT.

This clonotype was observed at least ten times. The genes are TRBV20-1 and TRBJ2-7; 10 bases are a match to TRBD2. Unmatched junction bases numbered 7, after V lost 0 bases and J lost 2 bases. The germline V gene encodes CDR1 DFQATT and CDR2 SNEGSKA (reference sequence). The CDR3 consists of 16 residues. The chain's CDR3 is CSARDPRTSGTYEQYF. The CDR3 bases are TGCAGTGCTAGAGACCCTCGGACTAGCGGAACCTACGAGCAGTACTTC.